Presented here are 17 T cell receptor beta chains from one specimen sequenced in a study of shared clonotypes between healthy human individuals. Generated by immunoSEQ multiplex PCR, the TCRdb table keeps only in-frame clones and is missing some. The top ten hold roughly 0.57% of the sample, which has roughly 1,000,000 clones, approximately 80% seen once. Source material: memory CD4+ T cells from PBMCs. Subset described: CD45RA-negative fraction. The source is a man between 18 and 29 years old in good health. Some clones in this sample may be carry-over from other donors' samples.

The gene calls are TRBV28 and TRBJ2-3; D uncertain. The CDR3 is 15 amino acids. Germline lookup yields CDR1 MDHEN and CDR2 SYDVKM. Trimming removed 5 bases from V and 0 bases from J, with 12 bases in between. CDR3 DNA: TGTGCCAGCAGTAAGGGTGGTTTTAGCACAGATACGCAGTATTTT. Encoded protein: CASSKGGFSTDTQYF.

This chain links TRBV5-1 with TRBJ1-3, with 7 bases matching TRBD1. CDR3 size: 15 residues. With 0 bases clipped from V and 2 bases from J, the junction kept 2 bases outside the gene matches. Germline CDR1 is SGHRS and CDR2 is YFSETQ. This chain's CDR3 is CASSLEGTAGNTIYF. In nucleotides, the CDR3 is TGCGCCAGCAGCTTGGAGGGGACAGCTGGAAACACCATATATTTT.

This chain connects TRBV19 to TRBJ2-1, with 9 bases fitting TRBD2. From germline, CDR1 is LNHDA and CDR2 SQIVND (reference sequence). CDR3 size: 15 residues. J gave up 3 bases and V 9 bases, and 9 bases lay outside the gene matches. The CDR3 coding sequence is TGTGCCAGCAGACTAGCGGAGAGGGTCTACAATGAGCAGTTCTTC. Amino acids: CASRLAERVYNEQFF.

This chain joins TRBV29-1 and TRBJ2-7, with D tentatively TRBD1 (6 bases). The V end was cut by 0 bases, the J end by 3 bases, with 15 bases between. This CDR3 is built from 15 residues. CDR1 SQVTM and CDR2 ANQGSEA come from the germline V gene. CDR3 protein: CSVEERYRENYEQYF. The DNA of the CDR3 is TGCAGCGTTGAAGAGAGATACAGGGAAAACTACGAGCAGTACTTC.

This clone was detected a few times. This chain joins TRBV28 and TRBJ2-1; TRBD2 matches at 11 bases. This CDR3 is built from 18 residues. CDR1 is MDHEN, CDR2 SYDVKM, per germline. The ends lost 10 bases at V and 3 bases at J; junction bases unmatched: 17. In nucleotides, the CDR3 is TGTGCCACCCACGATTTCGGCCCTAGCGGGAGGATCTACAATGAGCAGTTCTTC. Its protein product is CATHDFGPSGRIYNEQFF.

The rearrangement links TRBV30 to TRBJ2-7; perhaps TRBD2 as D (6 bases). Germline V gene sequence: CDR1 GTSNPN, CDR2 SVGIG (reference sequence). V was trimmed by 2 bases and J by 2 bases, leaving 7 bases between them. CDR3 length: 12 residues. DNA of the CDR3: TGTGCCTGGAGTTGGGGGGCCTACGAGCAGTACTTC. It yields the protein CAWSWGAYEQYF.

CDR3 DNA: TGTGCCAGCAGTTCCTATGGGGTCTACACTGAAGCTTTCTTT. Translation gives CASSSYGVYTEAFF. This chain uses TRBV6-5 with TRBJ1-1; D is ambiguous. CDR3 length equals 14 residues. Trimming took off 4 bases at V and 3 bases at J, with 12 bases between the two ends. Germline CDR1 and CDR2: MNHEY and SVGAGI.

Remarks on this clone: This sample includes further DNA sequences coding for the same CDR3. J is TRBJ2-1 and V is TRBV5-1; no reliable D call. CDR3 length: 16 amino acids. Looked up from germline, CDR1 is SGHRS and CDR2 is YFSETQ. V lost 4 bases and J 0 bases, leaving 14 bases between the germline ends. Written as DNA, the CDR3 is TGCGCCAGCAGCCCACTGGTCGGCAGCTCCTACAATGAGCAGTTCTTC. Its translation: CASSPLVGSSYNEQFF.

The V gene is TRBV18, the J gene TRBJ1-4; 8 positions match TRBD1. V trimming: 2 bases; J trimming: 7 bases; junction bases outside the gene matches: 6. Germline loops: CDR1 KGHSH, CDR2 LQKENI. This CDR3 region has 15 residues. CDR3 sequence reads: CASSPGDRGGEKLFF. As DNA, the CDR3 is TGTGCCAGCTCACCAGGTGACAGGGGAGGTGAAAAACTGTTTTTT.

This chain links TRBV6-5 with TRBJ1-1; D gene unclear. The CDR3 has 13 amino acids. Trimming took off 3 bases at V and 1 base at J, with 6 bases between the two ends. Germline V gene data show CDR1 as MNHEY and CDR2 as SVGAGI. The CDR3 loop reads CASSYVQNTEAFF. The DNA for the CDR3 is TGTGCCAGCAGTTATGTACAGAACACTGAAGCTTTCTTT.

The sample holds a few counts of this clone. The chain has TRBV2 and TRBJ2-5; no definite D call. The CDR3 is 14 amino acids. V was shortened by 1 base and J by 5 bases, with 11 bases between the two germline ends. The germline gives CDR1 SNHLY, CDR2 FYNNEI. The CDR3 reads CASSEGGFDETQYF. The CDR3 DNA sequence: TGTGCCAGCAGTGAAGGTGGTTTTGATGAGACCCAGTACTTC.

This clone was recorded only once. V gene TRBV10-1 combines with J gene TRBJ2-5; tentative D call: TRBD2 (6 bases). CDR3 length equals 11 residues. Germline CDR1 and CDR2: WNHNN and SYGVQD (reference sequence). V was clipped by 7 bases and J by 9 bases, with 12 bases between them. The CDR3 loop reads CASTCWGAQYF. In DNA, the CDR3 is TGCGCCAGCACCTGTTGGGGGGCCCAGTACTTC.

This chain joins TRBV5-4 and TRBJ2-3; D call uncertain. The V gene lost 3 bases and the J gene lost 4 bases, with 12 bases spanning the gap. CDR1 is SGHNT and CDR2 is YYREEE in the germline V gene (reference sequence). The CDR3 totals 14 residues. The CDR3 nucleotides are TGTGCCAGCAGCTCAGGTCTAGGAGCAGATACGCAGTATTTT. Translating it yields CASSSGLGADTQYF.

The CDR3 loop is CASSPRGVNEQYF. The CDR3 nucleotides are TGTGCCAGTTCTCCGCGGGGCGTCAACGAGCAGTACTTC. V and J are TRBV19 and TRBJ2-7; TRBD2 might be the D (6 bases). Trimming removed 8 bases at V and 5 bases at J, with 16 bases between. This CDR3 has 13 amino acids. Germline CDR1 and CDR2: LNHDA and SQIVND (reference sequence).

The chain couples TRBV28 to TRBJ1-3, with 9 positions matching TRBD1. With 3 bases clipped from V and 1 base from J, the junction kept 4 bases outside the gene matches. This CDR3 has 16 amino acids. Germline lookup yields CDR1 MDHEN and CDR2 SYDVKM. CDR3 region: CASSLTGTGSGNTIYF. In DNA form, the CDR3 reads TGTGCCAGCAGTTTGACCGGGACAGGGTCTGGAAACACCATATATTTT. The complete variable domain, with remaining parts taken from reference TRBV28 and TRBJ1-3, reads DVKVTQSSRYLVKRTGEKVFLECVQDMDHENMFWYRQDPGLGLRLIYFSYDVKMKEKGDIPEGYSVSREKKERFSLILESASTNQTSMYLCASSLTGTGSGNTIYFGEGSWLTVV.

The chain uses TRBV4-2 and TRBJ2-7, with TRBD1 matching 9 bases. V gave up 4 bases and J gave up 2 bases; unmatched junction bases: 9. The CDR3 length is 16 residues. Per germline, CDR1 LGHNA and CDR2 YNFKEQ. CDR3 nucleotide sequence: TGTGCCAGCAGCCTCAGTTGGCGGGACAGGGCCTACGAGCAGTACTTC. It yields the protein CASSLSWRDRAYEQYF.

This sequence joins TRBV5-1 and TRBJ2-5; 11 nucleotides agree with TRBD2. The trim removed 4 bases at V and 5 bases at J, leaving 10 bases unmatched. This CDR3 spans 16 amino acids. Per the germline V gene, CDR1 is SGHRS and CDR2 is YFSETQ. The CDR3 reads CASSPGGSGRAETQYF. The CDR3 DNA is TGCGCCAGCAGCCCCGGCGGTAGCGGGAGGGCTGAGACCCAGTACTTC. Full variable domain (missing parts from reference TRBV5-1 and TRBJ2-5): KAGVTQTPRYLIKTRGQQVTLSCSPISGHRSVSWYQQTPGQGLQFLFEYFSETQRNKGNFPGRFSGRQFSNSRSEMNVSTLELGDSALYLCASSPGGSGRAETQYFGPGTRLLVL.